The 13 T cell receptor beta chains given below trace back to one sample, sequenced in a study of cytomegalovirus exposure and HLA in healthy donors. PCR amplification relied on 60 Vbeta primers (plus 13 Jbeta primers). Only in-frame clones appear in the TCRdb table, and some are missing; sequencing was by immunoSEQ multiplex PCR. This table has about 120,000 clones, over 80% appearing once. Sequences were obtained from PBMCs. The receptors originated from a man aged 45 to 65 in good health and CMV-seronegative.

The J gene is TRBJ2-5, the V gene TRBV5-4; 9 bases match TRBD1. The tail of the sequence fits TRBJ2-7 better, so the J call may be wrong. Germline assignment: CDR1 SGHNT and CDR2 YYREEE (reference sequence). There are 16 residues in the CDR3. This chain's CDR3 is CASSPAPGQGIYEQYF. The CDR3 DNA reads as TGTGCCAGCAGCCCGGCGCCGGGACAGGGCATCTACGAGCAGTACTTC.

The V and J genes are TRBV19 and TRBJ2-1; 8 positions match TRBD1. Germline trimming cut 7 bases from V and 7 bases from J; bases unmatched to any gene: 6. The V gene's germline CDR1 is LNHDA and CDR2 SQIVND (reference sequence). There are 13 residues in the CDR3. The CDR3 region is CASTVRGLNEQFF. CDR3 DNA sequence: TGTGCCAGTACCGTCAGGGGGCTGAATGAGCAGTTCTTC.

V is TRBV5-1 and J is TRBJ1-2, with D perhaps matching TRBD1 (5 bases). The CDR3 has 15 residues. The ends were cut back, 4 bases at V and 8 bases at J, with 21 bases in the middle. The germline V gene encodes CDR1 SGHRS and CDR2 YFSETQ. The CDR3 coding sequence is TGCGCCAGCAGCCGCGGGGGAGGGGAGACTAGGGGCTACACCTTC. Protein product: CASSRGGGETRGYTF.

This chain connects TRBV2 to TRBJ1-2; D ambiguous. Germline values: CDR1 SNHLY, CDR2 FYNNEI. Trimming took off 1 base at V and 3 bases at J, with 12 bases between the two ends. This CDR3 is 15 amino acids long. The CDR3 coding sequence is TGTGCCAGCAGTGAAGGTTCGGGATACTACTATGGCTACACCTTC. It codes for CASSEGSGYYYGYTF.

The chain combines TRBV9 with TRBJ2-5; 7 nucleotides match TRBD2. After removal of 0 bases from V and 2 bases from J, the junction contained 1 base not matched to a gene. In germline, CDR1 is SGDLS, CDR2 YYNGEE. CDR3 length: 14 residues. The CDR3 reads CASSVAGGQETQYF. The CDR3 nucleotides read TGTGCCAGCAGCGTAGCGGGGGGACAAGAGACCCAGTACTTC.

CDR3 DNA sequence: TGTGCCAGGTATCAGGGGGGAGCCGTAGAGGACCGGAGGACTTACGAGCAGTACTTC. Residues: CARYQGGAVEDRRTYEQYF. The rearrangement joins TRBV21-1 to TRBJ2-7; TRBD1 is taken as the D call from the table, unchecked against the DNA. TRBV21-1 is classified as a pseudogene. The CDR3 covers 19 residues.

This clone was seen a handful of times. J is TRBJ1-2 and V is TRBV7-8, with a weak D call TRBD1 (5 bases). The CDR3 is 15 residues long. Trimming pared 6 bases from V and 7 bases from J, leaving 21 bases between. The V gene's germline CDR1 is SGHVS and CDR2 FQNEAQ. CDR3 sequence: CASSPGGGRARGYTF. The CDR3 coding sequence is TGTGCCAGCAGTCCCGGGGGGGGGAGGGCTCGTGGCTACACCTTC.

A word on this clone: Compared with germline, one end of the junction differs, possibly owing to a read error. V and J are TRBV7-9 and TRBJ2-2, with D perhaps TRBD2 (6 bases). CDR1 SEHNR and CDR2 FQNEAQ come from the germline V gene (reference sequence). This CDR3 is built from 14 residues. The CDR3 here is CASSFGGHTGGLFF. CDR3 nucleotide sequence: TGTGCCAGCAGCTTTGGGGGTCACACCGGGGGGCTGTTTTTT. The entire variable domain, with the rest obtained from reference TRBV7-9 and TRBJ2-2, is as follows: DTGVSQNPRHKITKRGQNVTFRCDPISEHNRLYWYRQTLGQGPEFLTYFQNEAQLEKSRLLSDRFSAERPKGSFSTLEIQRTEQGDSAMYLCASSFGGHTGGLFFGEGSRLTVL.

This chain uses TRBV9 with TRBJ2-2; 8 bases align to TRBD1. The V segment lost 4 bases and the J segment 7 bases; nucleotides outside the gene matches: 9. CDR1 is SGDLS, CDR2 YYNGEE, per germline. CDR3 length: 15 residues. CDR3 residues: CASSPWTGTGGELFF. CDR3 DNA: TGTGCCAGCAGCCCCTGGACAGGGACTGGCGGGGAGCTGTTTTTT.

The chain has TRBV5-6 and TRBJ2-5, with TRBD1 as a possible D gene (6 bases). CDR1 SGHDT and CDR2 YYEEEE come from the germline V gene. The CDR3 is 18 residues long. Trimming took off 0 bases at V and 5 bases at J, with 23 bases between the two ends. CDR3 amino acids: CASSLVRGRGRTGETQYF. CDR3 nucleotides: TGTGCCAGCAGCTTGGTTCGTGGCAGGGGTCGGACGGGGGAGACCCAGTACTTC.

The chain joins TRBV6-5 to TRBJ2-1; a weak D match, TRBD1 (5 bases). Germline V gene sequence: CDR1 MNHEY, CDR2 SVGAGI. V was trimmed by 8 bases and J by 0 bases, leaving 8 bases between them. The CDR3 is 13 residues long. The CDR3 reads CASRQGSYNEQFF. The CDR3 DNA is TGTGCCAGCCGGCAGGGCTCCTACAATGAGCAGTTCTTC.

The chain joins TRBV28 to TRBJ1-2; D not certain. This CDR3 is 13 amino acids long. V lost 3 bases, J lost 8 bases, and 13 bases lay in between. CDR1 and CDR2 from the germline V gene are MDHEN and SYDVKM. In DNA, the CDR3 is TGTGCCAGCAGTTTTGGTGCGGCTGGGGGCTACACCTTC. This encodes CASSFGAAGGYTF.

This clone is a singleton in its sample. The chain recombines TRBV7-3 with TRBJ1-5; 10 bases are shared with TRBD1. Germline trimming cut 4 bases from V and 9 bases from J; bases unmatched to any gene: 3. Germline-derived CDR1 and CDR2 are SGHTA and FQGTGA. The CDR3 spans 13 residues. The DNA of the CDR3 is TGTGCCAGCAGCTGGGACAGGGGCTCGCCCCAGCATTTT. Translating it yields CASSWDRGSPQHF.